The clone carrying this T cell receptor beta chain was counted only a few times. The sample originates from a study of cytomegalovirus exposure and HLA in healthy donors. The study ran its PCR with 60 Vbeta and 13 Jbeta primers. The repertoire was sequenced with immunoSEQ multiplex PCR; TCRdb's copy has only in-frame clones and lacks some. The sample has under 250,000 clones, around 80% seen once. The CDR3 totals 13 residues. V lost 1 base to trimming and J lost 6 bases; unmatched junction nucleotides: 2. Germline CDR1 reads SGHAT; CDR2 reads FQDESV (reference sequence). The chain combines TRBV11-1 with TRBJ1-2; 7 positions agree with TRBD1. The material sequenced was PBMCs. The origin of this receptor is a man aged 25 to 40 in good health and CMV-seronegative. The CDR3 loop is CASSLDRGNGYTF. Here the CDR3 DNA reads TGTGCCAGCAGCTTAGACAGGGGAAATGGCTACACCTTC.